The rows below give T cell receptor beta chains drawn from one sample of a study of T cell repertoires in cytomegalovirus infection. Their specific antigens are unknown. MiXCR, run by TCRdb on the reads, gives a single entry per CDR3 protein. The sample contains 150,000 or so distinct CDR3 sequences, more than 30% of which appear only once. The sample here was CD8+ T cells from cultured PBMCs, taken from culture after CMV antigen stimulation. The source of these receptors is a human donor in good health (CMV status not recorded). Some clones in this sample may be carry-over from other donors' samples. CDR3s include the opening cysteine and the closing phenylalanine or tryptophan.

>TRBJ1-4|TRBV7-2
CASSLDGGQLFF
>TRBJ2-7|TRBV2
CASSEWTGDLYEQYF
>TRBJ2-7|TRBV19
CASSVSARGGDEQYF
>TRBJ2-3|TRBV11-2
CASSLELAGGSDTQYF
>TRBJ1-2|TRBV7-9
CASSFQGQSYTF
>TRBJ1-6|TRBV7-3
CASSELGGANSPLHF
>TRBJ2-1|TRBV6-2/TRBV6-3
CASSYPLVAGYNDEQFF
>TRBJ2-1|TRBV2
CASMLVSYNEQFF
>TRBJ2-7|TRBV6-2/TRBV6-3
CASSYAAGAAGEQYF
>TRBJ1-5|TRBV6-6
CASSGAAGANQPQHF
>TRBJ2-5|TRBV10-3
CAISESMASGGNQETQYF
>TRBJ2-2|TRBV2
CASTGTGGSTGELFF
>TRBJ1-1|TRBV12-3/TRBV12-4
CASSSGTGKAFF
>TRBJ1-2|TRBV5-3
CASSSTGLYGYTF